The 2 T cell receptor beta chains in this list originate from one sample, sequenced in a study of cytomegalovirus exposure and HLA in healthy donors. A multiplex PCR was run with 60 Vbeta primers and 13 Jbeta primers. Generated by immunoSEQ multiplex PCR, the TCRdb table keeps only in-frame clones and is missing some. The sample carries under 200,000 clones, around 80% recorded once. Sequencing was done on a sample of PBMCs. All receptors come from a woman between 45 and 65 years old in good health and CMV-seronegative.

This chain links TRBV2 with TRBJ2-2; D possibly corresponds to TRBD1 (5 bases). The CDR3 length is 23 residues. The V end lost 2 bases, the J end lost 0 bases, and 31 bases lay between the germline ends. The germline V gene has CDR1 SNHLY and CDR2 FYNNEI. The CDR3 DNA reads TGTGCCAGCAGTGAATTATACCAGACAAGGGGCCCGGAATCCGCTCCGAACACCGGGGAGCTGTTTTTT. Protein: CASSELYQTRGPESAPNTGELFF.

This clone was detected a few times. The chain carries TRBV10-3 and TRBJ1-5, with D unresolved. The CDR3 is made up of 13 amino acids. V shed 6 bases and J shed 4 bases, with 10 bases lying between them. From germline, CDR1 is ENHRY and CDR2 SYGVKD. As DNA, the CDR3 is TGTGCCATCAGGGTCACTACTAATCAGCCCCAGCATTTT. Encoded protein: CAIRVTTNQPQHF.